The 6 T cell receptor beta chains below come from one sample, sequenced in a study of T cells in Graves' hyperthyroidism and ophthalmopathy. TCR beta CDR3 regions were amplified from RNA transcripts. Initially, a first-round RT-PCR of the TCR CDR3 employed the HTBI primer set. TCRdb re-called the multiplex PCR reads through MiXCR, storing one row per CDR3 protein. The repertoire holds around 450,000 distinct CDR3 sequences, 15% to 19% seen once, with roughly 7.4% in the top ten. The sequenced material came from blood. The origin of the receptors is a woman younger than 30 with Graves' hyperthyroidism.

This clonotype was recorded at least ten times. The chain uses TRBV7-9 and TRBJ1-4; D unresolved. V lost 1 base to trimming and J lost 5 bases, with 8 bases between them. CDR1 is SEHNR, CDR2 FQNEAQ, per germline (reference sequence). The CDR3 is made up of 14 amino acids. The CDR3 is CASSLGRMNEKLFF. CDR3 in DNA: TGTGCCAGCAGCTTAGGACGGATGAATGAAAAACTGTTTTTT.

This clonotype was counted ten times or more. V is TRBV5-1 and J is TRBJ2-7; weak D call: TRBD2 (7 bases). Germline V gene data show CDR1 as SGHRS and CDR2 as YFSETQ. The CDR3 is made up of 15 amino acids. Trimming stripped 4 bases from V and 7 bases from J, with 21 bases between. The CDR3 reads CASSAGGGRSGEQYF. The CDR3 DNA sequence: TGCGCCAGCAGCGCCGGGGGCGGGAGATCGGGGGAGCAGTACTTC.

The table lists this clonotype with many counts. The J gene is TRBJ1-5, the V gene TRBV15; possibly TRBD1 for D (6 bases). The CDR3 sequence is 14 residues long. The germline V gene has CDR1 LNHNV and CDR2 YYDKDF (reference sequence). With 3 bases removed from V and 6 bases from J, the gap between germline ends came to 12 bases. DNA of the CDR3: TGTGCCACCAGCAGTCAAGGGGGGACTCAGCCCCAGCATTTT. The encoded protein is CATSSQGGTQPQHF.

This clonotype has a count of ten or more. The CDR3 DNA is TGCGCCAGCAGCTTAGACAGCTCTGGGGCCAACGTCCTGACTTTC. Residues: CASSLDSSGANVLTF. The chain links TRBV5-1 to TRBJ2-6; possibly TRBD1 for D (5 bases). CDR3 length: 15 residues. V was shortened by 2 bases and J by 0 bases, with 6 bases between the two germline ends. The germline gives CDR1 SGHRS, CDR2 YFSETQ.

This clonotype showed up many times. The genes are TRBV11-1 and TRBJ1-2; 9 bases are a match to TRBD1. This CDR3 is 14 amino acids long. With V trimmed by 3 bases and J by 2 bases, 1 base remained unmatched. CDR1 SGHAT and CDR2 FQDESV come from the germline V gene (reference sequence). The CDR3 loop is CASSFGQGNYGYTF. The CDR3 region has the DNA TGTGCCAGCAGCTTTGGACAGGGGAACTATGGCTACACCTTC.

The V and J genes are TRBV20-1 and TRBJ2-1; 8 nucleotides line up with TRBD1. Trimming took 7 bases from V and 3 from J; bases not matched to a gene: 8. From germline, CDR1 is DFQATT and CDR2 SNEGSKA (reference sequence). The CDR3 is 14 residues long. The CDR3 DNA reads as TGCAGTGTCCGGACAGGGTCCGGCTACAATGAGCAGTTCTTC. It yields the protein CSVRTGSGYNEQFF.